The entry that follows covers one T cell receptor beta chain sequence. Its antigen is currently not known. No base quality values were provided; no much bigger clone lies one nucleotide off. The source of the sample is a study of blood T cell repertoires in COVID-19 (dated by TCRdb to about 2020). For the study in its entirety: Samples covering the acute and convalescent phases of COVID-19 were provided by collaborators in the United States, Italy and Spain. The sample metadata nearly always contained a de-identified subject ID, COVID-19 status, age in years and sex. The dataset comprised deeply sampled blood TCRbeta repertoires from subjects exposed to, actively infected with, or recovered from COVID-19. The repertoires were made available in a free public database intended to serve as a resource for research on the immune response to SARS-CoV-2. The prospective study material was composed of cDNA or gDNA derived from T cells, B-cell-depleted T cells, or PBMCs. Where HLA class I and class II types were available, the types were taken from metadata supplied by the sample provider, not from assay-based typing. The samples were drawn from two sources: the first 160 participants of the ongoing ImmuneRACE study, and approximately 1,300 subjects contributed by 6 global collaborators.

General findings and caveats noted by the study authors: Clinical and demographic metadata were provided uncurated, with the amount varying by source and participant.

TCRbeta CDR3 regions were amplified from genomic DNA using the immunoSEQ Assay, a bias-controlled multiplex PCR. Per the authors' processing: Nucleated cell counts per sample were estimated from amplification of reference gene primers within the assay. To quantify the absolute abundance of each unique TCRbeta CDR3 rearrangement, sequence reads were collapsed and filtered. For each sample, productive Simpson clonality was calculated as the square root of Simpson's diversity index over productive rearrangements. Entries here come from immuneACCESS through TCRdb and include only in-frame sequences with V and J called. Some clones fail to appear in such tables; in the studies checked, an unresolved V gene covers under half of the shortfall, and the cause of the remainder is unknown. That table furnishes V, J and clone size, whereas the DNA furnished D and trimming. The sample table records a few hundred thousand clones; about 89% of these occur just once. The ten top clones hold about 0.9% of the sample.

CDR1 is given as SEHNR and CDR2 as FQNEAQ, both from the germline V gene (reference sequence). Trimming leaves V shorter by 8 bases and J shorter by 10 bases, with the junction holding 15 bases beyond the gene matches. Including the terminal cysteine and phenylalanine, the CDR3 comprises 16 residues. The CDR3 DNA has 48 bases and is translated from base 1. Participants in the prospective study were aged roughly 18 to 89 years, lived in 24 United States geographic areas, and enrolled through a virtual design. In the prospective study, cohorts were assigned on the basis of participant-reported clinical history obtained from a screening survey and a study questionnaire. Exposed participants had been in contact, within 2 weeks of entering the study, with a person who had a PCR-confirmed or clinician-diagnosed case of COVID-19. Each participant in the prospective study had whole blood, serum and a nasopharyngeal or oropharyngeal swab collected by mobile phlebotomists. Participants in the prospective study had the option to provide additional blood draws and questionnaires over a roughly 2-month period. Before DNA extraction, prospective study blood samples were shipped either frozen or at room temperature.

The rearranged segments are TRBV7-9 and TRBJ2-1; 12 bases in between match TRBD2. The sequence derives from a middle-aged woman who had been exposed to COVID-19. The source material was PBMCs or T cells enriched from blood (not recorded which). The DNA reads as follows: TGTGCCAGCCCCGGGACGTCTAGCGGGAGGGTGGGGGAGCAGTTCTTC. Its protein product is CASPGTSSGRVGEQFF.